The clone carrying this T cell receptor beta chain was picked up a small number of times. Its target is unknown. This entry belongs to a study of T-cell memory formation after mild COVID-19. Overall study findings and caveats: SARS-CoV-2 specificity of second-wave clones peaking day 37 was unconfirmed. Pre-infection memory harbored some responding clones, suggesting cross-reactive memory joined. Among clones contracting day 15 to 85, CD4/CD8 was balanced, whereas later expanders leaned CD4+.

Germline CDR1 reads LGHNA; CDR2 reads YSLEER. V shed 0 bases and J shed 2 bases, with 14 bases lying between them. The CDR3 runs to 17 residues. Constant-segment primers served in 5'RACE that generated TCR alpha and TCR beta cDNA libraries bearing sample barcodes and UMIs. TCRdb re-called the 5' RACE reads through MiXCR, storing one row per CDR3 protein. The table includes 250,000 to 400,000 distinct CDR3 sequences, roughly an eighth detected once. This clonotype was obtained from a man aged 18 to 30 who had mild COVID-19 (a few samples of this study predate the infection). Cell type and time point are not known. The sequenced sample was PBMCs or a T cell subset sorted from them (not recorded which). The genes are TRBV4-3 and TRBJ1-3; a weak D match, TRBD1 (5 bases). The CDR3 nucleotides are TGCGCCAGCAGCCAAGATAATGCAGGGTTTACTGGAAACACCATATATTTT. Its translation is CASSQDNAGFTGNTIYF.